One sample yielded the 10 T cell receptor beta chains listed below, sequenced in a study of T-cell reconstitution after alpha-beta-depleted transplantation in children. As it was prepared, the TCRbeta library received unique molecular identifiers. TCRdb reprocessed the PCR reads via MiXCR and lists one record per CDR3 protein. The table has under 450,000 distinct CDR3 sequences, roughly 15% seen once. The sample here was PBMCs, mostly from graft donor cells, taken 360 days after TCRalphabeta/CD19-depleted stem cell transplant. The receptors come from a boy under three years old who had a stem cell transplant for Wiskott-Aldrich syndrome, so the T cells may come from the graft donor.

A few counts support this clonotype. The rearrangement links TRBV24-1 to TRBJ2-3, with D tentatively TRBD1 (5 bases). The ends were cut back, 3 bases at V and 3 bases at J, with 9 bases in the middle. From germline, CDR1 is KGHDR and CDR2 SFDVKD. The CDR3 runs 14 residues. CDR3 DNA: TGTGCCACCAGTGATAGGAAGGGGACAGATACGCAGTATTTT. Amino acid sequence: CATSDRKGTDTQYF.

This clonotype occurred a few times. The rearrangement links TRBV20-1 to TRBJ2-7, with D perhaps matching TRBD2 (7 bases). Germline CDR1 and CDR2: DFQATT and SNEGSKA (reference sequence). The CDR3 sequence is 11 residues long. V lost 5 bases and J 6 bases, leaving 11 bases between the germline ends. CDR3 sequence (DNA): TGCAGTGCTGAAGGGGGGGGCGAGCAGTACTTC. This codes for CSAEGGGEQYF.

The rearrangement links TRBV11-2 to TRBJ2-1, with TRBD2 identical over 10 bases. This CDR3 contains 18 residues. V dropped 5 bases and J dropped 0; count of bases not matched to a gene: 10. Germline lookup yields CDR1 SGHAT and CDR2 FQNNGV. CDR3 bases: TGTGCCAGCAGCCCTGGACTAGCGGCACCCAGCTCCTACAATGAGCAGTTCTTC. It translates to CASSPGLAAPSSYNEQFF.

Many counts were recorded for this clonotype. CDR3 amino acids: CASSLRGVFGNEQFF. For the CDR3, the DNA is TGTGCCAGCAGCCTCAGGGGGGTCTTCGGCAATGAGCAGTTCTTC. The V call is TRBV13, the J call TRBJ2-1; tentative D call: TRBD1 (7 bases). Germline V gene data show CDR1 as PRHDT and CDR2 as FYEKMQ (reference sequence). Trimming took off 5 bases at V and 6 bases at J, with 17 bases between the two ends. The CDR3 has 15 residues.

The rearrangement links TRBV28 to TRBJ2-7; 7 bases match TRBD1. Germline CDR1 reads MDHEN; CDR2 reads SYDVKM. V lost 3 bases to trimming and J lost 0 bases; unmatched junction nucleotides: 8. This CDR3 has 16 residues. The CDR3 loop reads CASSLEQGQSSYEQYF. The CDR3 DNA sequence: TGTGCCAGCAGTTTGGAACAGGGACAGAGCTCCTACGAGCAGTACTTC.

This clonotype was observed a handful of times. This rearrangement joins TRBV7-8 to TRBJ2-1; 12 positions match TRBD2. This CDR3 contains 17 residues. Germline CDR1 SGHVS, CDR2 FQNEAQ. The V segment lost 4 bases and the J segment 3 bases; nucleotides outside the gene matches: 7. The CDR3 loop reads CASSWRLAGVIYNEQFF. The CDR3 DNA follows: TGTGCCAGCAGCTGGCGACTAGCGGGAGTCATCTACAATGAGCAGTTCTTC.

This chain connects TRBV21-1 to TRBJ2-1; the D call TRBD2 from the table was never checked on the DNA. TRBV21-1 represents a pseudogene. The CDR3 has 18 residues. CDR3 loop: CASSVGGCLAVLYNEQFF. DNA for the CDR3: TGTGCCAGCAGCGTGGGGGGATGTCTAGCGGTCCTATACAATGAGCAGTTCTTC.

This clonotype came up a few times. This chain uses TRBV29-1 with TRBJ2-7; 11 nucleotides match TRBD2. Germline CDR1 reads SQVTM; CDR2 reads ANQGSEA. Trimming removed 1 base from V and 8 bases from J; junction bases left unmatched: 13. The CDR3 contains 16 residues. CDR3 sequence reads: CSVEVLAGAYWRKQYF. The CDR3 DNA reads TGCAGCGTTGAAGTACTAGCGGGAGCCTACTGGAGGAAGCAGTACTTC.

As DNA, the CDR3 is TGTGCCAGCAGTGGAGGGGGGGCCTACAATGAGCAGTTCTTC. Its translation: CASSGGGAYNEQFF. The chain is built from TRBV11-2 and TRBJ2-1; perhaps TRBD2 as D (7 bases). Deletions cut 6 bases from V and 2 bases from J, with 11 bases between. The CDR3 loop spans 14 amino acids. Per germline, CDR1 SGHAT and CDR2 FQNNGV.

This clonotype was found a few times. The CDR3 spells CASSSRDTKETQYF. The CDR3 DNA sequence: TGCGCCAGCAGCTCCCGGGACACCAAAGAGACCCAGTACTTC. The chain recombines TRBV5-1 with TRBJ2-5, with D perhaps TRBD1 (6 bases). Germline CDR1 and CDR2: SGHRS and YFSETQ. V dropped 3 bases and J dropped 3 bases, with 12 bases sitting between them. There are 14 residues in the CDR3.